These 22 T cell receptor beta chains were sequenced from one sample in a study of Ad26.COV2.S vaccination and SARS-CoV-2 variants. Documented treatment: around 19 received Ad26.COV2.S at low or high dose, single or two shots; roughly five received placebo; per-sample allocation not given. Sampling took place 63 days after the first vaccine or placebo injection. The method was immunoSEQ multiplex PCR; TCRdb's version includes in-frame clones alone and lacks a portion of them. This table holds about 350,000 clones, around 89% found once. The source material was peripheral blood, sampled in a trial of Ad26.COV2.S vaccine versus placebo. These receptor sequences come from a person between 18 and 59 years old who received the Ad26.COV2.S COVID-19 vaccine or a placebo.

The CDR3 nucleotides are TGCGCCAGCAGCCAAGGAGGTCGGCGGGCTAATGAGCAGTTCTTC. Protein: CASSQGGRRANEQFF. The genes are TRBV4-3 and TRBJ2-1, with D tentatively TRBD2 (5 bases). Germline V gives CDR1 LGHNA, CDR2 YSLEER. Trimming removed 1 base from V and 7 bases from J, with 14 bases in between. The CDR3 covers 15 residues.

V is TRBV18 and J is TRBJ1-1; 10 bases are shared with TRBD1. Looked up from germline, CDR1 is KGHSH and CDR2 is LQKENI. CDR3 length equals 15 residues. V was clipped by 5 bases and J by 0 bases; unmatched bases: 3. CDR3 nucleotides: TGTGCCAGCTCAATCGGACAGGGGGTGAACACTGAAGCTTTCTTT. Its protein product is CASSIGQGVNTEAFF.

The V and J genes are TRBV19 and TRBJ1-5; D not certain. The CDR3 length is 14 residues. CDR1 and CDR2 from the germline V gene are LNHDA and SQIVND (reference sequence). V was clipped by 4 bases and J by 0 bases, with 7 bases between them. In DNA form, the CDR3 reads TGTGCCAGTAGTACTAAGAATAGCAATCAGCCCCAGCATTTT. This encodes CASSTKNSNQPQHF.

The chain uses TRBV28 and TRBJ1-6; D perhaps matches TRBD1 (6 bases). Germline V gene sequence: CDR1 MDHEN, CDR2 SYDVKM. V lost 5 bases to trimming and J lost 0 bases, with 11 bases between them. This CDR3 is built from 16 residues. CDR3 sequence (DNA): TGTGCCAGCAGTCAACAGGGCCTCTCCTATAATTCACCCCTCCACTTT. It is translated as CASSQQGLSYNSPLHF.

V gene TRBV15 combines with J gene TRBJ2-5; D is uncertain. CDR1 is LNHNV and CDR2 is YYDKDF in the germline V gene (reference sequence). V lost 0 bases and J lost 2, with 10 bases in between. This CDR3 is 15 amino acids long. This chain's CDR3 is CATSREMLLQETQYF. In DNA form, the CDR3 reads TGTGCCACCAGCAGAGAGATGCTGCTACAAGAGACCCAGTACTTC.

The CDR3 DNA is TGTGCCAGCAGCCCAACAGGGGTTGAGAATGAGCAGTTCTTC. Its translation is CASSPTGVENEQFF. The chain carries TRBV3-1 (or the pseudogene TRBV3-2) and TRBJ2-1; 7 nucleotides agree with TRBD1. CDR1 is LGHDT, CDR2 YNNKEL, per germline (reference sequence). J gave up 7 bases and V 4 bases, and 7 bases lay outside the gene matches. CDR3 length: 14 amino acids.

V is TRBV3-1 (or the pseudogene TRBV3-2) and J is TRBJ1-5, with D uncertain. CDR3 length: 14 residues. Germline values: CDR1 LGHDT, CDR2 YNNKEL (reference sequence). V was cut by 1 base and J by 4 bases, with 8 bases left in between. The CDR3 bases are TGTGCCAGCAGCCAAGTGGTGGGAAATCAGCCCCAGCATTTT. Translating it yields CASSQVVGNQPQHF.

On this clone itself: The same CDR3 is also encoded by other DNA sequences in this sample. The genes are TRBV28 and TRBJ1-4; D not certain. Germline lookup yields CDR1 MDHEN and CDR2 SYDVKM. This CDR3 region has 10 residues. Between the trimmed V and J ends, which lost 6 bases and 6 bases, there was a span of 2 bases. The CDR3 region is CASSDEKLFF. The CDR3 DNA reads as TGTGCCAGCAGCGATGAAAAACTGTTTTTT.

For the CDR3, the DNA is TGTGCCAGCAGCTCGTCAGGGGGGCCGGAGACCCAGTACTTC. Its translation is CASSSSGGPETQYF. The chain couples TRBV7-2 to TRBJ2-5; perhaps TRBD1 as D (7 bases). CDR3 length: 14 residues. In germline, CDR1 is SGHTA, CDR2 FQGNSA. The germline V and J ends were trimmed by 4 bases and 5 bases, with 14 bases remaining between them.

The chain links TRBV6-2 or TRBV6-3 to TRBJ2-3; 7 bases are shared with TRBD2. The V gene's germline CDR1 is MNHEY and CDR2 SVGEGT. The CDR3 is 14 residues long. The V and J ends lost 5 bases and 2 bases, in that order; junction bases with no gene match: 4. CDR3 loop: CASSSGTNTDTQYF. The DNA for the CDR3 is TGTGCCAGCAGTAGCGGGACCAACACAGATACGCAGTATTTT.

The CDR3 region is CASSLGTVLNTEAFF. CDR3 bases: TGTGCCAGCAGCTTGGGGACAGTTTTGAACACTGAAGCTTTCTTT. The J gene is TRBJ1-1, the V gene TRBV5-6; the D gene is possibly TRBD1 (6 bases). The V gene's germline CDR1 is SGHDT and CDR2 YYEEEE. V was cut by 0 bases and J by 0 bases, with 9 bases left in between. The CDR3 loop spans 15 amino acids.

V and J are TRBV11-2 and TRBJ1-1; TRBD1 agrees at 7 bases. This CDR3 spans 14 amino acids. The germline CDR1 and CDR2 sequences are SGHAT and FQNNGV. Trimming at V came to 5 bases and at J to 2 bases, leaving 5 bases not matched to a gene. The CDR3 here is CASSPTGSNTEAFF. The CDR3 DNA reads TGTGCCAGCAGCCCGACAGGGTCTAACACTGAAGCTTTCTTT. The full variable domain, in which reference TRBV11-2 and TRBJ1-1 provide the parts outside the CDR3, is EAGVAQSPRYKIIEKRQSVAFWCNPISGHATLYWYQQILGQGPKLLIQFQNNGVVDDSQLPKDRFSAERLKGVDSTLKIQPAKLEDSAVYLCASSPTGSNTEAFFGQGTRLTVV.

The V and J genes are TRBV12-5 and TRBJ1-3; D uncertain. The CDR3 covers 15 residues. V was trimmed by 5 bases and J by 0 bases, leaving 11 bases between them. Germline V CDR1 and CDR2: LGHNT, FRNRAP. CDR3 DNA: TGTGCTAGTGGTAAGGGTGACTTCTCTGGAAACACCATATATTTT. Amino acids: CASGKGDFSGNTIYF.

This chain joins TRBV5-8 and TRBJ1-1; D gene uncertain. The germline CDR1 and CDR2 sequences are SGHTS and YDEGEE. V was trimmed by 7 bases and J by 4 bases, leaving 8 bases between them. This CDR3 comprises 11 residues. The CDR3 DNA reads TGTGCCAGCGACCGGGGCACTGAAGCTTTCTTT. It specifies CASDRGTEAFF.

The chain employs TRBV4-1 and TRBJ1-6; D uncertain. Trimming pared 0 bases from V and 10 bases from J, leaving 22 bases between. CDR1 MGHRA and CDR2 YSYEKL come from the germline V gene. CDR3 length: 18 residues. CDR3 bases: TGCGCCAGCAGCCAAGACGAAAAAGGGCGAGCTACCATCTCACCCCTCCACTTT. Translated: CASSQDEKGRATISPLHF.

This sequence joins TRBV6-2 or TRBV6-3 and TRBJ1-2; D is ambiguous. CDR3 length: 12 amino acids. The germline CDR1 and CDR2 sequences are MNHEY and SVGEGT. The V gene lost 5 bases and the J gene lost 8 bases, with 12 bases spanning the gap. CDR3 sequence reads: CASSREVGGYTF. The CDR3 DNA reads as TGTGCCAGCAGTCGTGAGGTCGGGGGCTACACCTTC.

The chain recombines TRBV7-2 with TRBJ2-7; D may be TRBD1 or TRBD2 (5 bases each). From germline, CDR1 is SGHTA and CDR2 FQGNSA. The germline V and J ends were trimmed by 1 base and 4 bases, with 14 bases remaining between them. This CDR3 spans 15 amino acids. The CDR3 loop reads CASSLDILGPYEQYF. In DNA, the CDR3 is TGTGCCAGCAGCTTAGATATTCTGGGACCTTACGAGCAGTACTTC.

The V call is TRBV4-3, the J call TRBJ2-1; 10 bases agree with TRBD2. The CDR3 has 17 residues. Trimming cost V 0 bases and J 2 bases; bases outside gene matches: 4. Per the germline V gene, CDR1 is LGHNA and CDR2 is YSLEER. In nucleotides, the CDR3 is TGCGCCAGCAGCCAAGAAGTAGCGGGAGGCACCTACAATGAGCAGTTCTTC. Translating it yields CASSQEVAGGTYNEQFF.

V is TRBV5-1 and J is TRBJ1-1; tentatively, D is TRBD1 (5 bases). V dropped 4 bases and J dropped 9 bases, with 13 bases sitting between them. The CDR3 sequence is 12 residues long. Germline values: CDR1 SGHRS, CDR2 YFSETQ. The CDR3 loop reads CASSPGQGQAFF. In DNA, the CDR3 is TGCGCCAGCAGCCCCGGCCAGGGACAAGCTTTCTTT.

The chain has TRBV9 and TRBJ1-2; no definite D call. V was cut by 3 bases and J by 3 bases, with 18 bases left in between. Germline V lookup: CDR1 SGDLS, CDR2 YYNGEE. The CDR3 contains 16 residues. The CDR3 DNA follows: TGTGCCAGCAGCGCCAACCCCGTACGGGGAGACTATGGCTACACCTTC. Its translation: CASSANPVRGDYGYTF.

This clone showed up just a few times. The rearrangement joins TRBV11-2 to TRBJ1-1; D call uncertain. The CDR3 contains 13 residues. CDR1 and CDR2 (germline): SGHAT, FQNNGV. V was clipped by 5 bases and J by 3 bases, with 10 bases between them. CDR3 loop: CASSLRRDTEAFF. The CDR3 coding sequence is TGTGCCAGCAGCCTCAGGCGAGACACTGAAGCTTTCTTT.

The V call is TRBV11-2, the J call TRBJ2-3; TRBD2 is a possible D gene (6 bases). CDR1 and CDR2 from the germline V gene are SGHAT and FQNNGV. With 3 bases removed from V and 1 base from J, the gap between germline ends came to 11 bases. This CDR3 contains 15 residues. In DNA form, the CDR3 reads TGTGCCAGCAGCTTCGGGGGAGATGGCACAGATACGCAGTATTTT. Protein: CASSFGGDGTDTQYF.